Each of the 26 T cell receptor beta chains below was sequenced from the same sample in a study of T cell changes during pregnancy in multiple sclerosis. Using immunoSEQ multiplex PCR, the repertoire was profiled, and TCRdb retains in-frame clones only, with some absent. The table records around 88,000 clones, roughly 94% of them present only once. Sequencing used peripheral blood, obtained after pregnancy. The receptors here all came from a female donor in good health, enrolled as a control in a pregnancy study.

V is TRBV6-5 and J is TRBJ2-3; 10 bases map to TRBD2. Germline V lookup: CDR1 MNHEY, CDR2 SVGAGI. Germline trimming cut 3 bases from V and 5 bases from J; bases unmatched to any gene: 5. The length of the CDR3 is 15 residues. The CDR3, as DNA: TGTGCCAGCAGTTATCTAGCGGGGGTGGGAGATACGCAGTATTTT. Translation gives CASSYLAGVGDTQYF.

The chain employs TRBV28 and TRBJ1-5, with 7 nucleotides matching TRBD1. V lost 2 bases and J lost 6; bases outside the gene matches: 7. Germline assignment: CDR1 MDHEN and CDR2 SYDVKM. The CDR3 consists of 15 residues. CDR3 in DNA: TGTGCCAGCAGTTTAGAGGGGGCCTTGTTTCAGCCCCAGCATTTT. Its translation: CASSLEGALFQPQHF.

The CDR3 sequence: CASSVDAGNSYEQYF. The CDR3, as DNA: TGTGCCAGCAGCGTAGATGCGGGGAACTCCTACGAGCAGTACTTC. V usage is TRBV9 and J usage is TRBJ2-7, with D maybe TRBD2 (6 bases). Germline CDR1 SGDLS, CDR2 YYNGEE. The CDR3 has 15 amino acids. Deletions cut 0 bases from V and 0 bases from J, with 10 bases between. Filled out from reference TRBV9 and TRBJ2-7, the complete variable domain reads DSGVTQTPKHLITATGQRVTLRCSPRSGDLSVYWYQQSLDQGLQFLIQYYNGEERAKGNILERFSAQQFPDLHSELNLSSLELGDSALYFCASSVDAGNSYEQYFGPGTRLTVT.

The V call is TRBV19, the J call TRBJ2-5; 8 bases line up with TRBD2. Trimming cost V 9 bases and J 5 bases; bases outside gene matches: 11. CDR1 is LNHDA, CDR2 SQIVND, per germline (reference sequence). The CDR3 has 14 amino acids. This chain's CDR3 is CASSSGSFGETQYF. The CDR3 bases are TGTGCCAGCTCCAGCGGGAGCTTCGGGGAGACCCAGTACTTC. The whole variable domain, remainder taken from reference TRBV19 and TRBJ2-5, is DGGITQSPKYLFRKEGQNVTLSCEQNLNHDAMYWYRQDPGQGLRLIYYSQIVNDFQKGDIAEGYSVSREKKESFPLTVTSAQKNPTAFYLCASSSGSFGETQYFGPGTRLLVL.

V is TRBV29-1 and J is TRBJ2-1; tentative D call: TRBD1 (6 bases). V was clipped by 5 bases and J by 5 bases, with 10 bases between them. Germline values: CDR1 SQVTM, CDR2 ANQGSEA. The CDR3 loop spans 12 amino acids. CDR3 amino acids: CSVWGTNNEQFF. CDR3 coding DNA: TGCAGCGTTTGGGGGACAAACAATGAGCAGTTCTTC.

Here the CDR3 reads CASSYPTGRGETQYF. CDR3 DNA sequence: TGTGCCAGCAGCTACCCCACAGGGAGGGGAGAGACCCAGTACTTC. V is TRBV13 and J is TRBJ2-5, with D perhaps matching TRBD2 (7 bases). Per the germline V gene, CDR1 is PRHDT and CDR2 is FYEKMQ (reference sequence). This CDR3 is 15 amino acids long. Trimming shortened V by 4 bases and J by 4 bases, and 16 bases separated the two germline ends.

V usage is TRBV5-6 and J usage is TRBJ2-1; D is possibly TRBD1 (6 bases). The ends were cut back, 4 bases at V and 0 bases at J, with 14 bases in the middle. The germline CDR1 and CDR2 sequences are SGHDT and YYEEEE. The CDR3 has 16 residues. The CDR3 bases are TGTGCCAGCAGCAAGGTACAGGGAAACTCCTACAATGAGCAGTTCTTC. This encodes CASSKVQGNSYNEQFF.

The chain uses TRBV15 and TRBJ2-6, with 7 bases that match TRBD1. Germline assignment: CDR1 LNHNV and CDR2 YYDKDF (reference sequence). The V and J ends lost 3 bases and 2 bases, in that order; junction bases with no gene match: 7. The CDR3 loop spans 17 amino acids. The CDR3 DNA follows: TGTGCCACCAGCAGCGCTAAAACAGGGGCTGGGGCCAACGTCCTGACTTTC. Translated, it gives CATSSAKTGAGANVLTF.

V usage is TRBV27 and J usage is TRBJ2-2, with a possible D match to TRBD2 (5 bases). This CDR3 is 14 amino acids long. Germline CDR1 is MNHEY and CDR2 is SMNVEV (reference sequence). Trimming removed 4 bases from V and 0 bases from J, with 6 bases in between. The CDR3 sequence: CASSWGANTGELFF. CDR3 nucleotides: TGTGCCAGCAGTTGGGGAGCGAACACCGGGGAGCTGTTTTTT.

V and J are TRBV20-1 and TRBJ2-2, with a possible D match to TRBD2 (6 bases). The CDR3 is 11 amino acids. Trimming removed 5 bases at V and 13 bases at J, with 14 bases between. Germline CDR1 and CDR2: DFQATT and SNEGSKA (reference sequence). The CDR3 nucleotides are TGCAGTGCTCGTGACGGGAGATTGCTGTTTTTT. It translates to CSARDGRLLFF.

The chain joins TRBV15 to TRBJ2-7; the D gene is possibly TRBD1 (6 bases). Germline V gene lookup returns CDR1 LNHNV and CDR2 YYDKDF (reference sequence). V was trimmed by 6 bases and J by 6 bases, leaving 15 bases between them. This CDR3 region has 13 residues. As DNA, the CDR3 is TGTGCCACCAGTCCGGGGCAGGGGCTCGAGCAGTACTTC. Translation: CATSPGQGLEQYF.

V is TRBV10-3 and J is TRBJ1-4; D uncertain. CDR1 is ENHRY, CDR2 SYGVKD, per germline. The CDR3 sequence is 15 residues long. V dropped 7 bases and J dropped 0 bases, with 12 bases sitting between them. CDR3 residues: CAITGRDATNEKLFF. The CDR3, as DNA: TGTGCCATCACGGGGAGAGATGCAACTAATGAAAAACTGTTTTTT.

The rearrangement uses TRBV25-1 and TRBJ1-3; 7 nucleotides line up with TRBD1. Germline V lookup: CDR1 MGHDK, CDR2 SYGVNS. The CDR3 spans 14 residues. J gave up 8 bases and V 4 bases, and 8 bases lay outside the gene matches. The CDR3 here is CASSGGPGGYTIYF. In DNA, the CDR3 is TGTGCCAGCAGTGGAGGCCCAGGGGGGTACACCATATATTTT.

The chain's CDR3 is CASSRLAGHNEQFF. CDR3 DNA sequence: TGTGCCAGCAGTCGCCTAGCGGGACACAATGAGCAGTTCTTC. The chain carries TRBV6-5 and TRBJ2-1, with TRBD2 matching over 9 bases. Germline CDR1 and CDR2: MNHEY and SVGAGI. V was pared by 5 bases and J by 5 bases, with 4 bases of the junction left unmatched. The CDR3 covers 14 residues.

The rearrangement joins TRBV28 to TRBJ2-7, with a weak D call TRBD1 (5 bases). The CDR3 totals 14 residues. Germline CDR1 reads MDHEN; CDR2 reads SYDVKM. V lost 3 bases and J lost 7, with 16 bases in between. The CDR3 here is CASSLAITGPEQYF. In DNA, the CDR3 is TGTGCCAGCAGTTTGGCAATTACAGGTCCAGAGCAGTACTTC.

The chain employs TRBV27 and TRBJ2-5; 8 positions match TRBD1. CDR1 is MNHEY and CDR2 is SMNVEV in the germline V gene (reference sequence). V shed 7 bases, J shed 4 bases, and the junction held 8 bases outside the gene matches. The CDR3 loop spans 14 amino acids. Here the CDR3 reads CASKSGGAGETQYF. DNA for the CDR3: TGTGCCAGCAAGTCAGGGGGCGCGGGAGAGACCCAGTACTTC.

The genes are TRBV5-1 and TRBJ2-5, with D possibly matching TRBD1 (6 bases). This CDR3 region has 15 residues. Trimming cost V 0 bases and J 3 bases, with 12 bases left between them. Germline V gene sequence: CDR1 SGHRS, CDR2 YFSETQ. For the CDR3, the DNA is TGCGCCAGCAGCTTGGGGGGGCCGAGGGAAGAGACCCAGTACTTC. It codes for CASSLGGPREETQYF.

This clone was seen a few times. The rearrangement links TRBV6-4 to TRBJ1-1, with 9 bases lining up with TRBD1. The CDR3 loop spans 15 amino acids. Germline V gene sequence: CDR1 MRHNA, CDR2 SNTAGT. The trim removed 0 bases at V and 4 bases at J, leaving 3 bases unmatched. The CDR3 reads CASSDSDRGVTEAFF. The CDR3 DNA sequence: TGTGCCAGCAGTGACTCGGACAGGGGTGTCACTGAAGCTTTCTTT.

V and J are TRBV7-2 and TRBJ2-7, with 7 bases identical to TRBD1. Germline V gene sequence: CDR1 SGHTA, CDR2 FQGNSA. Trimming removed 4 bases from V and 6 bases from J; junction bases left unmatched: 9. The CDR3 runs to 14 residues. The CDR3 reads CASSSTGQALEQYF. CDR3 nucleotides: TGTGCCAGCAGCTCAACTGGACAGGCACTCGAGCAGTACTTC.

This clone was picked up a small number of times. V and J are TRBV7-9 and TRBJ2-7; D call uncertain. This CDR3 spans 16 amino acids. CDR1 is SEHNR and CDR2 is FQNEAQ in the germline V gene (reference sequence). Between the trimmed V and J ends, which lost 5 bases and 5 bases, there was a span of 22 bases. CDR3 sequence (DNA): TGTGCCAGCAGCCCCGCCGGCAGGCTACTTCCGGACGAGCAGTACTTC. Translated, it gives CASSPAGRLLPDEQYF.

This chain links TRBV7-2 with TRBJ2-7; 8 bases align to TRBD2. V lost 1 base, J lost 4 bases, and 6 bases stayed unmatched. CDR1 and CDR2 from the germline V gene are SGHTA and FQGNSA. CDR3 length: 15 amino acids. CDR3 nucleotide sequence: TGTGCCAGCAGCTTAGGGGGTAGCGGGAAGTACGAGCAGTACTTC. Translating gives CASSLGGSGKYEQYF.

This sequence joins TRBV4-1 and TRBJ1-5; perhaps TRBD1 as D (6 bases). Deletions cut 2 bases from V and 8 bases from J, with 19 bases between. Germline CDR1 is MGHRA and CDR2 is YSYEKL. The CDR3 length is 16 residues. The CDR3 here is CASSQRWAGAGEPQHF. The CDR3 coding sequence is TGCGCCAGCAGCCAACGGTGGGCAGGGGCCGGGGAGCCCCAGCATTTT.

The chain carries TRBV28 and TRBJ2-7; 7 bases map to TRBD2. Per the germline V gene, CDR1 is MDHEN and CDR2 is SYDVKM. The CDR3 extends over 16 amino acids. V lost 1 base and J lost 2; bases outside the gene matches: 8. CDR3 amino acids: CASSLSTGGGPYEQYF. Written as DNA, the CDR3 is TGTGCCAGCAGTTTATCGACGGGAGGAGGGCCCTACGAGCAGTACTTC.

V is TRBV19 and J is TRBJ1-2, with a tentative D call TRBD1 (5 bases). The germline CDR1 and CDR2 sequences are LNHDA and SQIVND (reference sequence). V shed 4 bases and J shed 4 bases, with 16 bases lying between them. The CDR3 length is 15 residues. The DNA of the CDR3 is TGTGCCAGTAGTAACCCCTCGCAGGGTGTCTATGGCTACACCTTC. The encoded protein is CASSNPSQGVYGYTF.

The rearrangement uses TRBV7-2 and TRBJ2-1; D is undetermined. With 1 base removed from V and 7 bases from J, the gap between germline ends came to 5 bases. This CDR3 spans 12 amino acids. Per the germline V gene, CDR1 is SGHTA and CDR2 is FQGNSA. The CDR3 DNA sequence: TGTGCCAGCAGCTTAGTTCCGAATGAGCAGTTCTTC. It encodes CASSLVPNEQFF.

The chain has TRBV7-9 and TRBJ2-2; 9 bases agree with TRBD2. Germline V gives CDR1 SEHNR, CDR2 FQNEAQ (reference sequence). With V trimmed by 1 base and J by 6 bases, 6 bases remained unmatched. CDR3 length: 16 residues. In DNA, the CDR3 is TGTGCCAGCAGCTTAGGCGGGAGGGCCCTCTCCGGGGAGCTGTTTTTT. Translating gives CASSLGGRALSGELFF.